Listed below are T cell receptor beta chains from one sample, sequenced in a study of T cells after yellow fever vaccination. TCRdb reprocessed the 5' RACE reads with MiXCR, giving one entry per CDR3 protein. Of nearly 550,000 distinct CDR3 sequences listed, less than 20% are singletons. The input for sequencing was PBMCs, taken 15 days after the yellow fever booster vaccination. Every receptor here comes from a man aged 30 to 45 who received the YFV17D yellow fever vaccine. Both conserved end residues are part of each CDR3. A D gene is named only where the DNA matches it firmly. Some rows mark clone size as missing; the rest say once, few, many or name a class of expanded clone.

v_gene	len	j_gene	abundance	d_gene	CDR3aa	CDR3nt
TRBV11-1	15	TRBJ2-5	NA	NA	CASSLAGVFLETQYF	TGTGCCAGCAGCTTAGCAGGGGTCTTTCTTGAGACCCAGTACTTC
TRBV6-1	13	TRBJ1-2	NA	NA	CASRLGGNYGYTF	TGTGCCAGCAGGCTGGGCGGTAACTATGGCTATACCTTC
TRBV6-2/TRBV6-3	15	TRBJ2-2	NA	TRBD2	CASSGLAGYTGELFF	TGTGCCAGCTCAGGCTTAGCGGGGTACACCGGGGAGCTGTTTTTT
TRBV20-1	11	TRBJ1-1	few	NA	CSARGGTEAFF	TGCAGTGCTAGGGGGGGCACTGAAGCTTTCTTT
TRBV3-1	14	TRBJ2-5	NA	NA	CASTPRGQGETQYF	TGTGCCAGCACCCCTCGAGGTCAGGGAGAGACCCAGTACTTC
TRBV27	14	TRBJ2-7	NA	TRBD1	CASSSTGATYEQYF	TGTGCCAGCAGTTCGACAGGGGCGACCTACGAGCAGTACTTC
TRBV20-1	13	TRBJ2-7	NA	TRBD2	CSAGTSQYGEQYF	TGCAGTGCCGGGACTAGTCAGTACGGCGAGCAGTACTTC
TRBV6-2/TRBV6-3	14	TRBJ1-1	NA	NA	CASNHWEEDTEAFF	TGTGCCAGCAATCACTGGGAAGAGGACACTGAAGCTTTCTTT
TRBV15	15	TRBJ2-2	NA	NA	CATSRDLKGSGELFF	TGTGCCACCAGCAGAGATTTGAAGGGATCCGGGGAGCTGTTTTTT
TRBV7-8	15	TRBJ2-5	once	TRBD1	CATGPDRGLQETQYF	TGTGCCACTGGCCCGGACAGGGGGCTCCAAGAGACCCAGTACTTC
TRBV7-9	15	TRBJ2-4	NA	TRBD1	CAASSPGTDKNIQYF	TGTGCCGCGTCCTCACCCGGGACAGACAAAAACATTCAGTACTTC
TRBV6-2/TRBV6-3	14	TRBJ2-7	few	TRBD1	CASRGGQGAVEQYF	TGTGCCAGCAGAGGGGGACAGGGGGCGGTCGAGCAGTACTTC
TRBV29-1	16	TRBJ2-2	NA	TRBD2	CSVDGGVSADTGELFF	TGCAGCGTTGATGGGGGGGTTAGTGCGGACACCGGGGAGCTGTTTTTT
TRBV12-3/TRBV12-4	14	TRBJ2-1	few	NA	CASGRGRTSDEQFF	TGTGCCAGCGGCCGGGGACGAACATCGGATGAGCAGTTCTTC
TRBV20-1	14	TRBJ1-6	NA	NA	CSARGRSYNSPLHF	TGCAGTGCCCGAGGGCGTAGCTATAATTCACCCCTCCACTTT
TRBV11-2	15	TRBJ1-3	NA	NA	CASSSGPGYGNTIYF	TGTGCCAGCAGCTCCGGGCCGGGGTACGGAAACACCATATATTTT
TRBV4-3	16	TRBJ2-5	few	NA	CASSLQGTGLKETQYF	TGCGCCAGCAGCCTCCAGGGGACGGGTCTCAAAGAGACCCAGTACTTC
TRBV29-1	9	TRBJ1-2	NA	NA	CSFNYGYTF	TGCAGCTTCAATTATGGCTACACCTTC
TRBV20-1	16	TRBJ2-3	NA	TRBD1	CSAPTNGQGSTDTQYF	TGCAGTGCCCCAACGAACGGACAGGGGTCGACAGATACGCAGTATTTT
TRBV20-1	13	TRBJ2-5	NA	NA	CSARRTYKETQYF	TGCAGTGCTAGAAGGACGTATAAAGAGACCCAGTACTTC
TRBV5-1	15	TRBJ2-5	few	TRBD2	CASRDPSGSTETQYF	TGCGCCAGCCGAGACCCTAGCGGGAGTACAGAGACCCAGTACTTC
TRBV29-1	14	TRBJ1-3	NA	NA	CSVEGSPSGNTIYF	TGCAGCGTTGAAGGCAGCCCCTCTGGAAACACCATATATTTT
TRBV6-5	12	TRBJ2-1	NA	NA	CASSQGDNEQFF	TGTGCCAGCAGCCAAGGGGACAATGAGCAGTTCTTC
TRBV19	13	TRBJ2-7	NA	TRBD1	CATRDRESNEQYF	TGTGCCACCAGAGACAGGGAGAGCAACGAGCAGTACTTC
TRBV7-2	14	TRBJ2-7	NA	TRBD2	CASSFNGRAAEQYF	TGTGCCAGCAGCTTCAATGGGAGGGCCGCCGAGCAGTACTTC
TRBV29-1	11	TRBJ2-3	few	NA	CSARRGGTQYF	TGCAGCGCTCGGAGGGGGGGTACGCAGTATTTT
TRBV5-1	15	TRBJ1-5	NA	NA	CASSADGHSNQPQHF	TGCGCCAGCAGCGCGGACGGGCATAGCAATCAGCCCCAGCATTTT
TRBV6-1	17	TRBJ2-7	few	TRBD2	CASIQSETSGYSYEQYF	TGTGCCAGCATCCAAAGCGAGACTAGCGGATACTCCTACGAGCAGTACTTC
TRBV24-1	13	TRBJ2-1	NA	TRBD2	CATSDTLAPEQFF	TGTGCCACCAGTGATACACTAGCGCCGGAGCAGTTCTTC
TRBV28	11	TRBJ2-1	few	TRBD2	CASSFQRQRDF	TGTGCCAGCAGTTTCCAGAGGCAGCGGGACTTC
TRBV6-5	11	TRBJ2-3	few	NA	CASMYSATQYF	TGTGCCAGCATGTACTCCGCCACGCAGTATTTT
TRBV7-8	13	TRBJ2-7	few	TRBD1	CASSKGQPYEQYF	TGTGCCAGCAGCAAGGGACAGCCCTACGAGCAGTACTTC
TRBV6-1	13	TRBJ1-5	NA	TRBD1	CASTHDRVQPQHF	TGTGCCAGCACCCACGACAGGGTTCAGCCCCAGCATTTT
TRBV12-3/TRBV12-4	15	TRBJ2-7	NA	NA	CASSLVGDVSYEQYF	TGTGCCAGCAGTTTAGTGGGGGATGTGTCCTACGAGCAGTACTTC
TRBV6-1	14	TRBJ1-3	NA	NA	CASSGQLSGNTIYF	TGTGCCAGCAGCGGACAACTCTCTGGAAACACCATATATTTT
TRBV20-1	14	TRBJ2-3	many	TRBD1	CSALGGAGTDTQYF	TGCAGTGCTTTAGGGGGCGCGGGCACAGATACGCAGTATTTT
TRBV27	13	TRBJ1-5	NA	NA	CANIHREIQPQHF	TGTGCCAATATTCACAGGGAAATTCAGCCCCAGCATTTT
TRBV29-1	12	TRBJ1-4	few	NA	CSASQTREKLFF	TGCAGCGCCTCCCAGACAAGGGAAAAACTGTTTTTT
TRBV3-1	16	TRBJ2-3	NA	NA	CASSLRTGSGTDTQYF	TGTGCCAGCAGCCTAAGAACAGGGTCTGGCACAGATACGCAGTATTTT
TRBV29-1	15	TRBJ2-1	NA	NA	CSVEGRGSPYNEQFF	TGCAGCGTTGAAGGCAGGGGATCGCCCTACAATGAGCAGTTCTTC
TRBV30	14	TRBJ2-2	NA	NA	CAWIGGRRTGELFF	TGTGCCTGGATAGGGGGGAGGCGAACCGGGGAGCTGTTTTTT
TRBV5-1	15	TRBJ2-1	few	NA	CASSFAHLLGDEQFF	TGCGCCAGCAGCTTTGCCCACCTCCTGGGGGATGAGCAGTTCTTC
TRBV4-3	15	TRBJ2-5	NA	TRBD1	CASSQGTGFSETQYF	TGCGCCAGCAGCCAGGGGACAGGGTTTTCGGAGACCCAGTACTTC